A single TCR beta chain is shown here with its context. Its cognate antigen is unknown. The entry originates in a study of Ad26.COV2.S vaccination and SARS-CoV-2 variants. Whole-study findings and limits: Those who received vaccine or placebo ended up with similar non-spike TCR breadth. Marked by substantial breadth, spike-specific CD8+ and CD4+ T cell responses were reportedly seen after vaccination. Vaccine recipients showed a spike-specific TCR breadth that was higher than in placebo recipients. Total T cell responses, in the TCR breadth and depth analyses, may have been underestimated.

This CDR3 is built from 17 residues. Germline loops: CDR1 LGHDT, CDR2 YNNKEL (reference sequence). V was trimmed by 2 bases and J by 7 bases, leaving 21 bases between them. TCRdb's copy holds only in-frame clones and misses some; the assay was immunoSEQ multiplex PCR. This sample has roughly 180,000 clones, with around 88% found just once. The receptor's source is a human donor who had recovered from COVID-19. The starting material was peripheral blood, obtained after recovery from COVID-19. This chain connects TRBV3-1 (or the pseudogene TRBV3-2) to TRBJ2-1, with D possibly matching TRBD2 (5 bases). CDR3 nucleotides: TGTGCCAGCAGCCAATTCTTTAGCGCCCGCCCCCGTAATGAGCAGTTCTTC. Translated, it gives CASSQFFSARPRNEQFF.